This TCR beta chain derives from a study of T cell changes during pregnancy in multiple sclerosis. V was pared by 1 base and J by 7 bases, with 10 bases of the junction left unmatched. Germline loops: CDR1 SGHTA, CDR2 FQGNSA. This CDR3 comprises 16 residues. Repertoires were generated with immunoSEQ multiplex PCR, while TCRdb's copy carries only in-frame clones and drops some. The sample contains around 70,000 clones, 80% to 95% of which appear only once. The sample was peripheral blood, taken in the first trimester of pregnancy. The chain links TRBV7-2 to TRBJ2-1; 7 bases map to TRBD2. The source of this sequence is a female donor in good health, enrolled as a control in a pregnancy study. The CDR3 protein is CASSLVGGRSGNEQFF. CDR3 bases: TGTGCCAGCAGCTTAGTCGGCGGGAGATCGGGTAATGAGCAGTTCTTC.